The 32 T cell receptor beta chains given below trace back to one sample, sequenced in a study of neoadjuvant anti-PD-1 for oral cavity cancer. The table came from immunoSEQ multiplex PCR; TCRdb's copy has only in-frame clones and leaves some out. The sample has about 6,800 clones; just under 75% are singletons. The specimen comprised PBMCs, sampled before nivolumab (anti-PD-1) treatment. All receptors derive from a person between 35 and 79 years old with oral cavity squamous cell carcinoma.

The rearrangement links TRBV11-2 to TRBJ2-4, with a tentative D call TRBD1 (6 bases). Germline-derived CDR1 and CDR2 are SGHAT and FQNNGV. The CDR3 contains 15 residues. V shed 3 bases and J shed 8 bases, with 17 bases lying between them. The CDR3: CASSFYFRGKDIQYF. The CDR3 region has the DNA TGTGCCAGCAGCTTTTACTTCAGGGGTAAAGACATTCAGTACTTC.

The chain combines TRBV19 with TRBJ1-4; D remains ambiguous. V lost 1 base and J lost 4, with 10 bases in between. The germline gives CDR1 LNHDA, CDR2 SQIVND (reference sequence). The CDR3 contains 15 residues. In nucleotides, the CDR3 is TGTGCCAGTAGTATAGGTGGAGAAATTAATGAAAAACTGTTTTTT. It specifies CASSIGGEINEKLFF.

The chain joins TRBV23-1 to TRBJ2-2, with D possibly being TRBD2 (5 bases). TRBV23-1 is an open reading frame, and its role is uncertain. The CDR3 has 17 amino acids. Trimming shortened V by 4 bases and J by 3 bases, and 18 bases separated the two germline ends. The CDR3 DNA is TGCGCCAGCAGTCTCCCCTCCGGGGAGTCGGACACCGGGGAGCTGTTTTTT. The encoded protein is CASSLPSGESDTGELFF.

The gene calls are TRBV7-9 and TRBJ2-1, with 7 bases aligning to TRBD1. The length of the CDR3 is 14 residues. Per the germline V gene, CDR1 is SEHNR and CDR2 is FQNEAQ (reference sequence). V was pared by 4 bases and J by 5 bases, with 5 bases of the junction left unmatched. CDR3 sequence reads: CASSSGTADNEQFF. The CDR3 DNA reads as TGTGCCAGCAGCTCCGGGACAGCGGACAATGAGCAGTTCTTC.

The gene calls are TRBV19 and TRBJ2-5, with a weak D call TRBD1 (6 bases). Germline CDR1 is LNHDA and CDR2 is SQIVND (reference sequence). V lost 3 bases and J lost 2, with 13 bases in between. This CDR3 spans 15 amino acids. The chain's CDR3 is CASSITQGPQETQYF. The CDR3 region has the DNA TGTGCCAGTAGTATTACACAGGGACCTCAAGAGACCCAGTACTTC.

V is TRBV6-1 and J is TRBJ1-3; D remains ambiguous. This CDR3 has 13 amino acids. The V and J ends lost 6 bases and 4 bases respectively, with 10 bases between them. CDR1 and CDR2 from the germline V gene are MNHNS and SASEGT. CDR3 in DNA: TGTGCCAGCAGCGATTATCGCGGAAACACCATATATTTT. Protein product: CASSDYRGNTIYF.

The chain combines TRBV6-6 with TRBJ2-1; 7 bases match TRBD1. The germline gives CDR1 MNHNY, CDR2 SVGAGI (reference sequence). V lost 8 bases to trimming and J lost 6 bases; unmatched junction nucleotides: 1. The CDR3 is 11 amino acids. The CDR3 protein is CASGQVNEQFF. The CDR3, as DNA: TGTGCCAGCGGACAGGTCAATGAGCAGTTCTTC.

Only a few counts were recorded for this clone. CDR3 sequence (DNA): TGTGCCAGCAGGCAAAACCGGGACAGAGTCTACGAGCAGTACTTC. Residues: CASRQNRDRVYEQYF. The chain combines TRBV5-7 with TRBJ2-7; TRBD1 aligns across 7 bases. Being an ORF, TRBV5-7 has a function that is uncertain. This CDR3 spans 15 amino acids. V shed 5 bases and J 3 bases; nucleotides not matched to a gene: 11.

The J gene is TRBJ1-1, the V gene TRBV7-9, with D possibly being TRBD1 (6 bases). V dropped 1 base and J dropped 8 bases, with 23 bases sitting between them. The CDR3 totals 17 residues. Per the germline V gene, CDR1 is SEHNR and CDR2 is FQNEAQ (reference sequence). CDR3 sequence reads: CASSLVSGYNREVEAFF. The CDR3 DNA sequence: TGTGCCAGCAGCTTAGTCTCAGGATATAACAGGGAGGTCGAAGCTTTCTTT. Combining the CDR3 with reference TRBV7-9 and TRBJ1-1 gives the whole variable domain DTGVSQNPRHKITKRGQNVTFRCDPISEHNRLYWYRQTLGQGPEFLTYFQNEAQLEKSRLLSDRFSAERPKGSFSTLEIQRTEQGDSAMYLCASSLVSGYNREVEAFFGQGTRLTVV.

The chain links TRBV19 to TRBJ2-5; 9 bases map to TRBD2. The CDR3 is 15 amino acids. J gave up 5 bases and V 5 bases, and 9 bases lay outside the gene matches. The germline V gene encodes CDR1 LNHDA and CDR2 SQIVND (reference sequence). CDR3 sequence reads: CASSALAGTGETQYF. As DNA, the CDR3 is TGTGCCAGTAGTGCTCTAGCGGGGACTGGGGAGACCCAGTACTTC.

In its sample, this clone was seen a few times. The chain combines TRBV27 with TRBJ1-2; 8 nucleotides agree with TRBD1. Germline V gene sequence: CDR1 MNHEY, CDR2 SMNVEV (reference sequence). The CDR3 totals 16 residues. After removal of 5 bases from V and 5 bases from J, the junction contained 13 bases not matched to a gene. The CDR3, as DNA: TGTGCCAGCAGTCCCTCCTCCCAGGGGGCAGGGTATGGCTACACCTTC. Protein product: CASSPSSQGAGYGYTF.

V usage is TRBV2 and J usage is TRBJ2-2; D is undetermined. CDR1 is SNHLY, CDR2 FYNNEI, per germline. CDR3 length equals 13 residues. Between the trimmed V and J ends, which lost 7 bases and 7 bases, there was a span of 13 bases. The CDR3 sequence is CASKYELRGELFF. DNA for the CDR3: TGTGCCAGCAAATATGAGTTGCGCGGGGAGCTGTTTTTT.

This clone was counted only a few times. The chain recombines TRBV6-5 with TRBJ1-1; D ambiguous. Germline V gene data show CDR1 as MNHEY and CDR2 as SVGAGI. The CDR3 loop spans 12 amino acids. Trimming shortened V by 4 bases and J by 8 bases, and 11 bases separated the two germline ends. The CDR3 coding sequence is TGTGCCAGCAGTTCGAAACTCAGGGAAGCTTTCTTT. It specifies CASSSKLREAFF.

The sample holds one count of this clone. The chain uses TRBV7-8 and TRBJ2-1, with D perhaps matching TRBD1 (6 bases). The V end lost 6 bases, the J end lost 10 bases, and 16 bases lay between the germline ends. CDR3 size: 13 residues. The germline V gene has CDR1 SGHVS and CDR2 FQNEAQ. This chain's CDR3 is CASSYRDLREQFF. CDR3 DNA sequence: TGTGCCAGCAGTTACAGGGATCTGAGGGAGCAGTTCTTC.

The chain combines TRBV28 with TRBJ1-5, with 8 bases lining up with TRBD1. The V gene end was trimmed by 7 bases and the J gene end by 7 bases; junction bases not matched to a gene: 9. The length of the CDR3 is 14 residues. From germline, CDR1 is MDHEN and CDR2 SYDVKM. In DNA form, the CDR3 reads TGTGCCAGCACCCTAGACAGGGGAGGCCAGCCCCAGCATTTT. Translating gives CASTLDRGGQPQHF. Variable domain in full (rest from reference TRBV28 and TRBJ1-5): DVKVTQSSRYLVKRTGEKVFLECVQDMDHENMFWYRQDPGLGLRLIYFSYDVKMKEKGDIPEGYSVSREKKERFSLILESASTNQTSMYLCASTLDRGGQPQHFGDGTRLSIL.

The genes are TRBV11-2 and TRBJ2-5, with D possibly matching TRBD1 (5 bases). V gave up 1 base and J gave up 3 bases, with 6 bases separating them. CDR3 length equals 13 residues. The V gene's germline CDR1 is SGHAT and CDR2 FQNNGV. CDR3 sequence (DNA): TGTGCCAGCAGCTTAGGCAGGGAAGAGACCCAGTACTTC. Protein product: CASSLGREETQYF.

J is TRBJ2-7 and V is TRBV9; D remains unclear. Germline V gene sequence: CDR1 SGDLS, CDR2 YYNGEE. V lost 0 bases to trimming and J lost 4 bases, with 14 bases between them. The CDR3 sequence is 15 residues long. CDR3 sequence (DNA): TGTGCCAGCAGCGTAGCCCCGGGCGGACGATACGAGCAGTACTTC. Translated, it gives CASSVAPGGRYEQYF. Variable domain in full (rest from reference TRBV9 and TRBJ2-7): DSGVTQTPKHLITATGQRVTLRCSPRSGDLSVYWYQQSLDQGLQFLIQYYNGEERAKGNILERFSAQQFPDLHSELNLSSLELGDSALYFCASSVAPGGRYEQYFGPGTRLTVT.

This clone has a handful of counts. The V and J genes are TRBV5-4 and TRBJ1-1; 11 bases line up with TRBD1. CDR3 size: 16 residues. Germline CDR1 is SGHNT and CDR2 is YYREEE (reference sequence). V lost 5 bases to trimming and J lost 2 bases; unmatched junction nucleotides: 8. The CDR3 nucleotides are TGTGCCAGCAGTCGGACAGGGGGCGCTGGAAACACTGAAGCTTTCTTT. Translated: CASSRTGGAGNTEAFF.

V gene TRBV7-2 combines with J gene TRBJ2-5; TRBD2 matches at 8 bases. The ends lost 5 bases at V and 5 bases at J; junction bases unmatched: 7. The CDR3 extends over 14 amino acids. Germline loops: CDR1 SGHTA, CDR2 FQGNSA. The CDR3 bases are TGTGCCAGCAGCCCGGGACTAGAAATGGAGACCCAGTACTTC. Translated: CASSPGLEMETQYF.

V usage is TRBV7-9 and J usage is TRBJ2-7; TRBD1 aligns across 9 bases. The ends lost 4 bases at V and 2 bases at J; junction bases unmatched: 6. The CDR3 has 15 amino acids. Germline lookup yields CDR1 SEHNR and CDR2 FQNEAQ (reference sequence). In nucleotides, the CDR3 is TGTGCCAGCAGCTCCACCGGGACAGGGACCTACGAGCAGTACTTC. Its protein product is CASSSTGTGTYEQYF.

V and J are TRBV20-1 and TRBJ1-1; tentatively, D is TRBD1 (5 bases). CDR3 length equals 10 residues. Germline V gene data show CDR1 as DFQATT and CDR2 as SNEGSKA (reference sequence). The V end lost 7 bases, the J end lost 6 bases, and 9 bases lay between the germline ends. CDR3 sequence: CSVGTAEAFF. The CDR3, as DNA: TGCAGTGTTGGGACCGCTGAAGCTTTCTTT.

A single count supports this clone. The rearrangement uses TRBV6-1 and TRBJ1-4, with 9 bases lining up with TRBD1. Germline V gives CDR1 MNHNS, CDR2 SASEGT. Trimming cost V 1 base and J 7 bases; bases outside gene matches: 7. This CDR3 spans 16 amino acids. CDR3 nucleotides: TGTGCCAGCAGTGAAGGACGGACAGGGGATAGTGAAAAACTGTTTTTT. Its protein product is CASSEGRTGDSEKLFF.

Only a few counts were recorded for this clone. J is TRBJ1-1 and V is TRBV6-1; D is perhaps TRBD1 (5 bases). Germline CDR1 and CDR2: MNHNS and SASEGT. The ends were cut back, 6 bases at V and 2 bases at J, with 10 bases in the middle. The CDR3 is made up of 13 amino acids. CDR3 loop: CASRIDRNTEAFF. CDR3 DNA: TGTGCCAGCAGAATAGACAGAAACACTGAAGCTTTCTTT.

The CDR3 sequence: CASSPMDGNLYNEQFF. In DNA, the CDR3 is TGTGCCAGCAGTCCCATGGACGGGAACCTGTACAATGAGCAGTTCTTC. The rearrangement uses TRBV25-1 and TRBJ2-1, with D tentatively TRBD2 (5 bases). This CDR3 region has 16 residues. Germline CDR1 reads MGHDK; CDR2 reads SYGVNS. Trimming stripped 5 bases from V and 4 bases from J, with 18 bases between. The complete variable domain, with remaining parts taken from reference TRBV25-1 and TRBJ2-1, reads EADIYQTPRYLVIGTGKKITLECSQTMGHDKMYWYQQDPGMELHLIHYSYGVNSTEKGDLSSESTVSRIRTEHFPLTLESARPSHTSQYLCASSPMDGNLYNEQFFGPGTRLTVL.

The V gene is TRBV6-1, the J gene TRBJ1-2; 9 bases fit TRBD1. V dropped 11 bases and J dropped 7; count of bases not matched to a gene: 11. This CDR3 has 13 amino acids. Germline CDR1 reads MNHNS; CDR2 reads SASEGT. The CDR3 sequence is CAGSGTGSAGYTF. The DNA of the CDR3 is TGTGCCGGCTCCGGGACAGGGTCTGCTGGCTACACCTTC.

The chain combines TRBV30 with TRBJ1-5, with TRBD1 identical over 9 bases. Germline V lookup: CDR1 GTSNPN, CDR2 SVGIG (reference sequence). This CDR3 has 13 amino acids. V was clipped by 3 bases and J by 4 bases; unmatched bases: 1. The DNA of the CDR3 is TGTGCCTGGAGGGGACAGGGAAATCAGCCCCAGCATTTT. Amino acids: CAWRGQGNQPQHF.

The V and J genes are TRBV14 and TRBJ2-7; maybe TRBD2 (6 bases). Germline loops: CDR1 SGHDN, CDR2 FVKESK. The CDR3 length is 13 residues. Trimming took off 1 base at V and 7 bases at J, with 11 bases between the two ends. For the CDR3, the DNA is TGTGCCAGCAGCCAAGTTGGGGGGAGTGAGCAGTACTTC. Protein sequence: CASSQVGGSEQYF.

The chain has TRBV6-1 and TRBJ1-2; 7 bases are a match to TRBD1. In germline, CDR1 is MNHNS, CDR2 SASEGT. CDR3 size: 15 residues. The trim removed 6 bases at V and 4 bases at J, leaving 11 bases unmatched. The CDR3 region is CASSDKNRGLYGYTF. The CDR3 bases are TGTGCCAGCAGCGATAAAAACAGGGGCCTCTATGGCTACACCTTC.

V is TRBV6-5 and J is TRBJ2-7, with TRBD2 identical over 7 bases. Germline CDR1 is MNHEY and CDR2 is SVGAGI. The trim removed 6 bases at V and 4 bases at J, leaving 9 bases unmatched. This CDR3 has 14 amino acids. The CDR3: CASSPREGGYEQYF. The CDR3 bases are TGTGCCAGCAGCCCCAGGGAGGGTGGTTACGAGCAGTACTTC.

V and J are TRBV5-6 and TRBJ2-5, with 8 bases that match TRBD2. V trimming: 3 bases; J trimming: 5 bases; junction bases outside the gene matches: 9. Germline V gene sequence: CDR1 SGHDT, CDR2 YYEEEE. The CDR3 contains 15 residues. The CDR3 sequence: CASSSLADAMETQYF. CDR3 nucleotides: TGTGCCAGCAGCTCACTAGCGGATGCAATGGAGACCCAGTACTTC.

CDR3 coding DNA: TGTGCCAGCAGTTACGGGACGTATAGGGACGAGCAGTACTTC. It yields the protein CASSYGTYRDEQYF. The gene calls are TRBV6-5 and TRBJ2-7; D possibly matches TRBD1 or TRBD2 (5 bases each). Germline V lookup: CDR1 MNHEY, CDR2 SVGAGI. This CDR3 contains 14 residues. Trimming removed 2 bases from V and 5 bases from J, with 13 bases in between.

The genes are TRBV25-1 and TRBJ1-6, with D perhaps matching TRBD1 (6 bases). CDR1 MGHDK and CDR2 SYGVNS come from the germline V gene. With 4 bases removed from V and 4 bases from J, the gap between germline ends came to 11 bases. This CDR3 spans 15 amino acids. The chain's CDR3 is CASSGRGGYNSPLHF. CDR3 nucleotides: TGTGCCAGCAGTGGGAGAGGGGGTTATAATTCACCCCTCCACTTT.